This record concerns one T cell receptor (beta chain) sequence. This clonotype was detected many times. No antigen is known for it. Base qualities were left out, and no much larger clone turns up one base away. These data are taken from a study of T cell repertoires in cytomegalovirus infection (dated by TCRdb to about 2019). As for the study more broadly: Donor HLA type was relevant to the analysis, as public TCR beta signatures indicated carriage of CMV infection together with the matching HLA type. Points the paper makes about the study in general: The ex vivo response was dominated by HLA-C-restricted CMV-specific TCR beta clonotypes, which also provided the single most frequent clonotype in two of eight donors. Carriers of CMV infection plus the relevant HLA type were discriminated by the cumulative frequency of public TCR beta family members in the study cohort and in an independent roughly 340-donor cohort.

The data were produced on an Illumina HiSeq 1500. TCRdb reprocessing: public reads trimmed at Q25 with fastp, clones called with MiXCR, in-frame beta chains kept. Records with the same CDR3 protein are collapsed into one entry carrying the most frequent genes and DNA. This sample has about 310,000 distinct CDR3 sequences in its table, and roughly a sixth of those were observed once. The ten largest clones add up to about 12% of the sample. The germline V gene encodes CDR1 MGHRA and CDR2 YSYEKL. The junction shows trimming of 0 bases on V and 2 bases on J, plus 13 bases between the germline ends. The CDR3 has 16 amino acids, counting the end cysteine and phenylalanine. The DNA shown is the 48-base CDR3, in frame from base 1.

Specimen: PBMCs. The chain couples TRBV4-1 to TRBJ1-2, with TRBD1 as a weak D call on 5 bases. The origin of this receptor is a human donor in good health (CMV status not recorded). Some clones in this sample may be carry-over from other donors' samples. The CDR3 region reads CASSQDQGHLNYGYTF. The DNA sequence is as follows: TGCGCCAGCAGCCAAGATCAAGGACACTTGAACTATGGCTACACCTTC.